A selection of T cell receptor beta chains follows, all from one sample in a study of blood T cell repertoires in COVID-19. Method: immunoSEQ multiplex PCR; TCRdb's copy keeps in-frame clones and lacks some. The data hold more than 35,000 clones, with approximately 86% observed a single time. The source material was peripheral blood. These receptors came from an older man with acute or convalescent COVID-19. CDR3s include the opening cysteine and the closing phenylalanine or tryptophan. D genes are given only for firm matches. Rows give clone size only sometimes, using once, few, many, or a class for an expanded clone.

CDR3 length: 13
D gene: NA
clone size: NA
J gene: TRBJ1-5
V gene: TRBV5-4
CDR3 protein: CASSLQGDQPQHF
CDR3 DNA: TGTGCCAGCAGCCTACAGGGTGATCAGCCCCAGCATTTT

CDR3 length: 15
D gene: TRBD1
clone size: NA
J gene: TRBJ1-2
V gene: TRBV27
CDR3 protein: CATNTGTGIHYGYTF
CDR3 DNA: TGTGCCACCAACACCGGGACAGGGATTCACTATGGCTACACCTTC

CDR3 length: 15
D gene: NA
clone size: NA
J gene: TRBJ1-1
V gene: TRBV28
CDR3 protein: CASRPPLTGNTEAFF
CDR3 DNA: TGTGCCAGCAGGCCGCCCTTGACAGGGAACACTGAAGCTTTCTTT

CDR3 length: 18
D gene: TRBD2
clone size: NA
J gene: TRBJ2-1
V gene: TRBV10-3
CDR3 protein: CAISGLKGSGSLNNEQFF
CDR3 DNA: TGTGCCATCAGTGGACTAAAGGGTAGCGGGAGCCTAAACAATGAGCAGTTCTTC

CDR3 length: 14
D gene: NA
clone size: NA
J gene: TRBJ1-4
V gene: TRBV5-6
CDR3 protein: CASTEGDSNEKLFF
CDR3 DNA: TGTGCCAGCACCGAAGGGGATTCGAATGAAAAACTGTTTTTT

CDR3 length: 19
D gene: TRBD2
clone size: NA
J gene: TRBJ2-3
V gene: TRBV10-3
CDR3 protein: CAISESTYLAGGSTDTQYF
CDR3 DNA: TGTGCCATCAGTGAGTCGACTTACCTAGCGGGAGGGAGCACAGATACGCAGTATTTT

CDR3 length: 15
D gene: NA
clone size: NA
J gene: TRBJ2-7
V gene: TRBV4-1
CDR3 protein: CASSQDGGGTYEQYF
CDR3 DNA: TGCGCCAGCAGCCAAGATGGTGGCGGGACCTACGAGCAGTACTTC

CDR3 length: 15
D gene: TRBD1
clone size: NA
J gene: TRBJ1-1
V gene: TRBV7-9
CDR3 protein: CASSLGGTADTEAFF
CDR3 DNA: TGTGCCAGCAGCTTAGGAGGGACAGCGGACACTGAAGCTTTCTTT

CDR3 length: 15
D gene: NA
clone size: once
J gene: TRBJ1-3
V gene: TRBV27
CDR3 protein: CASSSLGGPGNTIYF
CDR3 DNA: TGTGCCAGCAGTTCCCTGGGGGGACCTGGAAACACCATATATTTT

CDR3 length: 13
D gene: NA
clone size: once
J gene: TRBJ1-1
V gene: TRBV9
CDR3 protein: CASSVTVNTEAFF
CDR3 DNA: TGTGCCAGCAGCGTGACAGTGAACACTGAAGCTTTCTTT

CDR3 length: 12
D gene: NA
clone size: few
J gene: TRBJ2-2
V gene: TRBV28
CDR3 protein: CASSTPTGELFF
CDR3 DNA: TGTGCCAGCAGCACTCCTACCGGGGAGCTGTTTTTT

CDR3 length: 13
D gene: NA
clone size: NA
J gene: TRBJ1-1
V gene: TRBV2
CDR3 protein: CASKYVGDTEAFF
CDR3 DNA: TGTGCCAGCAAGTACGTAGGGGACACTGAAGCTTTCTTT

CDR3 length: 14
D gene: TRBD1
clone size: NA
J gene: TRBJ1-2
V gene: TRBV7-2
CDR3 protein: CASSPGGTVYGYTF
CDR3 DNA: TGTGCCAGCAGCCCAGGGGGTACGGTCTATGGCTACACCTTC

CDR3 length: 13
D gene: NA
clone size: NA
J gene: TRBJ2-7
V gene: TRBV19
CDR3 protein: CASSPGTFYEQYF
CDR3 DNA: TGTGCCAGTAGTCCCGGGACATTCTACGAGCAGTACTTC

CDR3 length: 19
D gene: TRBD1
clone size: NA
J gene: TRBJ1-5
V gene: TRBV6-2/TRBV6-3
CDR3 protein: CASSYSVGGQGFSNQPQHF
CDR3 DNA: TGTGCCAGCAGTTATTCCGTTGGGGGACAGGGTTTTAGCAATCAGCCCCAGCATTTT

CDR3 length: 13
D gene: NA
clone size: NA
J gene: TRBJ2-1
V gene: TRBV3-1/TRBV3-2
CDR3 protein: CASSLGAYNEQFF
CDR3 DNA: TGTGCCAGCAGCCTCGGGGCCTACAATGAGCAGTTCTTC

CDR3 length: 13
D gene: NA
clone size: NA
J gene: TRBJ1-6
V gene: TRBV7-3
CDR3 protein: CASSPRTDSPLHF
CDR3 DNA: TGTGCCAGCAGCCCCCGGACAGATTCACCCCTCCACTTT

CDR3 length: 14
D gene: NA
clone size: NA
J gene: TRBJ1-1
V gene: TRBV19
CDR3 protein: CASILGGGNTEAFF
CDR3 DNA: TGTGCCAGTATCCTGGGAGGTGGGAACACTGAAGCTTTCTTT

CDR3 length: 16
D gene: TRBD2
clone size: NA
J gene: TRBJ2-3
V gene: TRBV4-1
CDR3 protein: CASSQEGLAGGDTQYF
CDR3 DNA: TGCGCCAGCAGCCAAGAAGGACTAGCGGGAGGGGATACGCAGTATTTT

CDR3 length: 16
D gene: TRBD2
clone size: NA
J gene: TRBJ2-1
V gene: TRBV13
CDR3 protein: CASSSSGRITYNEQFF
CDR3 DNA: TGTGCCAGCAGCTCTAGCGGGAGAATAACCTACAATGAGCAGTTCTTC

CDR3 length: 14
D gene: TRBD1
clone size: NA
J gene: TRBJ1-6
V gene: TRBV3-1/TRBV3-2
CDR3 protein: CASSQAQGDSPLHF
CDR3 DNA: TGTGCCAGCAGCCAAGCCCAGGGGGATTCACCCCTCCACTTT

CDR3 length: 14
D gene: NA
clone size: NA
J gene: TRBJ2-5
V gene: TRBV2
CDR3 protein: CASSENRGGETQYF
CDR3 DNA: TGTGCCAGCAGTGAAAACAGGGGGGGCGAGACCCAGTACTTC

CDR3 length: 13
D gene: NA
clone size: once
J gene: TRBJ1-2
V gene: TRBV7-3
CDR3 protein: CASSLLSNYGYTF
CDR3 DNA: TGTGCCAGCAGCTTACTGTCTAACTATGGCTACACCTTC

CDR3 length: 16
D gene: NA
clone size: NA
J gene: TRBJ1-6
V gene: TRBV2
CDR3 protein: CASVGPPSSYNSPLHF
CDR3 DNA: TGTGCCAGCGTGGGCCCGCCGAGCTCCTATAATTCACCCCTCCACTTT

CDR3 length: 13
D gene: TRBD1
clone size: NA
J gene: TRBJ1-5
V gene: TRBV13
CDR3 protein: CASSLDRDQPQHF
CDR3 DNA: TGTGCCAGCAGCCTAGACAGGGATCAGCCCCAGCATTTT

CDR3 length: 14
D gene: NA
clone size: once
J gene: TRBJ2-5
V gene: TRBV29-1
CDR3 protein: CSVRRDLDGETQYF
CDR3 DNA: TGCAGCGTCCGCCGGGATTTAGATGGGGAGACCCAGTACTTC

CDR3 length: 14
D gene: TRBD2
clone size: few
J gene: TRBJ2-1
V gene: TRBV2
CDR3 protein: CASSRSSGSNEQFF
CDR3 DNA: TGTGCCAGCAGCAGGTCTAGCGGGAGCAATGAGCAGTTCTTC

CDR3 length: 18
D gene: TRBD2
clone size: NA
J gene: TRBJ2-5
V gene: TRBV6-1
CDR3 protein: CASSDWLAGGTSQETQYF
CDR3 DNA: TGTGCCAGCAGTGATTGGCTAGCGGGAGGGACTTCGCAAGAGACCCAGTACTTC

CDR3 length: 12
D gene: TRBD1
clone size: NA
J gene: TRBJ2-5
V gene: TRBV6-5
CDR3 protein: CACRTGGETQYF
CDR3 DNA: TGTGCCTGCCGGACAGGGGGAGAGACCCAGTACTTC

CDR3 length: 12
D gene: NA
clone size: NA
J gene: TRBJ2-5
V gene: TRBV9
CDR3 protein: CASSVEEETQYF
CDR3 DNA: TGTGCCAGCAGCGTGGAGGAAGAGACCCAGTACTTC

CDR3 length: 12
D gene: NA
clone size: once
J gene: TRBJ1-6
V gene: TRBV5-6
CDR3 protein: CASSLNSSPLHF
CDR3 DNA: TGTGCCAGCAGCTTGAACAGCTCACCCCTCCACTTT

CDR3 length: 15
D gene: TRBD2
clone size: NA
J gene: TRBJ2-7
V gene: TRBV16
CDR3 protein: CASSPLAGESSEQYF
CDR3 DNA: TGTGCCAGCAGTCCTCTAGCGGGAGAGAGTAGCGAGCAGTACTTC

CDR3 length: 19
D gene: TRBD1
clone size: few
J gene: TRBJ2-3
V gene: TRBV4-1
CDR3 protein: CASSQNFIPGQGMTDTQYF
CDR3 DNA: TGCGCCAGCAGCCAAAACTTTATTCCGGGACAGGGGATGACAGATACGCAGTATTTT

CDR3 length: 12
D gene: NA
clone size: NA
J gene: TRBJ1-1
V gene: TRBV5-4
CDR3 protein: CASSSRNTEAFF
CDR3 DNA: TGTGCCAGCAGCTCCCGGAACACTGAAGCTTTCTTT

CDR3 length: 15
D gene: TRBD2
clone size: NA
J gene: TRBJ2-7
V gene: TRBV2
CDR3 protein: CASSGGLAGTYEQYF
CDR3 DNA: TGTGCCAGCAGTGGGGGACTAGCGGGAACCTACGAGCAGTACTTC

CDR3 length: 14
D gene: NA
clone size: NA
J gene: TRBJ1-4
V gene: TRBV5-4
CDR3 protein: CASSLGQGGEKLFF
CDR3 DNA: TGTGCCAGCAGCTTGGGGCAGGGAGGTGAAAAACTGTTTTTT

CDR3 length: 16
D gene: TRBD1
clone size: NA
J gene: TRBJ1-6
V gene: TRBV5-1
CDR3 protein: CASSGGTGRTHSPLHF
CDR3 DNA: TGCGCCAGCAGCGGCGGGACAGGGAGAACTCATTCACCCCTCCACTTT